This T cell receptor beta chain derives from a study of blood T cells in healthy people across ages (dated by TCRdb to the mid-2010s). General notes on the study: In model experiments, roughly one uniquely barcoded TCR beta cDNA molecule per two T cells was captured by template switching. To track age-related changes in TCR beta repertoire diversity, the study relied on deep sequencing normalized with unique cDNA molecular identifiers. Donors were grouped into four age groups: young (average roughly 16 years), middle-aged (approximately 41), aged (about 60) and long-lived (just over 80). Using the same blood draw, the study looked at two additional independent replicas of 1 million unique cDNA reads for two donors, one aged 18 to 30 and the other aged 80 or older.

Library prep was done by 5' RACE. Sequencing was performed on an Illumina HiSeq 2500. A second PCR of roughly 7 to 11 cycles was performed with a sample-barcoded 5' primer and a J-beta primer mix. Each TCR beta cDNA molecule received a unique molecular identifier from a template-switch 5' adaptor carrying 12 random nucleotides. Each sample yielded at least 2.5 million CDR3-containing paired-end reads. First-strand cDNA was synthesized from all RNA with the Mint cDNA synthesis kit, primed by a TRBC-specific oligonucleotide. Following uracil-DNA glycosylase treatment, all cDNA underwent a first 18-cycle PCR with the universal primers M1SS and BC2_uni_R. The source study handled its data this way. For normalization, 1 million high-quality reads, each with a distinct molecular identifier, were randomly selected from each sample. Reads with shared molecular identifiers were discarded instead of being binned into consensus sequences. MiTCR, with a Q25 quality threshold and the strictest error-elimination algorithm, was used for CDR3 identification, clonotype clustering and error correction. Lower-bound total TCR beta diversity was estimated with a nonparametric unseen species model using Euler transformation. Using fastp at Q25 and MiXCR, TCRdb reprocessed the public reads and kept productive beta chains. When rows share a CDR3 protein, they turn into one entry using the most common DNA and genes. These V and J calls derive from TCRdb rather than the authors' analysis. In this sample the table shows around 800,000 distinct CDR3 sequences, roughly 25% of which occur a single time. The ten biggest clones cover around 2.9% of the sample.

Systemically healthy Caucasian individuals from Russia, about 38 in total and aged 6 to 90 years, were included as donors. Each donor gave ten milliliters of peripheral blood, collected into EDTA-treated Vacutainer tubes. Ficoll-Paque density-gradient centrifugation was used to isolate PBMCs, with at least 6.5 million per sample. Trizol reagent was used to extract total RNA from PBMCs, with at least 5.5 micrograms per sample. For every donor, an aliquot of PBMCs went through flow cytometry to measure the percentages of naive CD45RAhigh/CD27high T cells. This clonotype appeared a few times. The antigen this receptor binds is unknown. No much larger clone exists at a distance of one base, and base qualities are not known. Including cysteine and phenylalanine, the CDR3 has 14 amino acids. Solely the CDR3 DNA is kept, with 42 bases framed from the first base. CDR1 is given as DFQATT and CDR2 as SNEGSKA, both from the germline V gene (reference sequence). V was cut back by 3 bases and J by 2 bases, leaving a gap of 13 bases between them.

Overall results and qualifications from the work: As age increased, observed TCR beta diversity per million T cells dropped in a roughly linear way, and a significant reduction was already evident by age 40. A strong correlation was found between observed TCR beta diversity and the percentage of naive T cells measured by flow cytometry. Estimates of total diversity based on one million sequenced T cells were regarded as lower bounds and as underestimates. Conclusive comparison of naive and antigen-experienced compartments was prevented by the profiling of bulk unsorted PBMCs. Compared with the aged group, the long-lived group had more naive CD4+ T cells, fewer expanded clones and increased TCR diversity, suggesting age selection. Because the CMV infection status of the donors was unknown, age-related changes in expanded clonotypes may potentially have been confounded.

These data were also filed under a second study, of T cells of mothers and their children. Per that second paper: Donors were nine systemically healthy Caucasian individuals: three mothers and their six children. cDNA synthesis consumed the entire amount of extracted RNA, loaded at around 1.4 ug RNA in each 15 ul reaction. In the second PCR, sample barcodes and 2-4 random nucleotides were introduced via the M1S primer. Over 8.5 million TCR beta CDR3 reads came from each mother, compared with several million reads from each child. In both related and unrelated pairs, thymic selection shapes the output of TCR recombination in a similar way, with inherited differences having only a minor effect. Normalized repertoire overlap was always found to be slightly, but never significantly, higher in related mother-child pairs than in unrelated mother-child pairs. No persistent microchimeric T cell clones were found, with a detection sensitivity of approximately 100 clones per million clonotypes. Deep NGS was used in the study to compare the TCR beta repertoires of mothers and children and to look for features that separate related mother-child pairs from unrelated individuals. Mothers averaged around 40 +/- 4 years of age and children averaged around 10 +/- 4 years. After adapters were ligated using NEBNext reagents, the libraries underwent 100+100 nt paired-end sequencing on an Illumina HiSeq 2000. To prevent cross-contamination, the mother and child libraries were prepared one month apart and sequenced in separate runs. Each donor had between about 500,000 and 2,100,000 distinct TCR beta clonotypes identified. Naive TCR beta clonotypes were estimated from low-frequency clonotypes matched to each donor's FACS-determined naive share, without sorting.

Sequencing was performed on blood. This chain is built from TRBV20-1 and TRBJ2-5, with the D gene not clear enough to name. The receptor's source is a boy younger than 18 in good health. In nucleotides, the sequence is TGCAGTGCTAGGGGCTATATCCCTCAAGAGACCCAGTACTTC. Its translation reads: CSARGYIPQETQYF.